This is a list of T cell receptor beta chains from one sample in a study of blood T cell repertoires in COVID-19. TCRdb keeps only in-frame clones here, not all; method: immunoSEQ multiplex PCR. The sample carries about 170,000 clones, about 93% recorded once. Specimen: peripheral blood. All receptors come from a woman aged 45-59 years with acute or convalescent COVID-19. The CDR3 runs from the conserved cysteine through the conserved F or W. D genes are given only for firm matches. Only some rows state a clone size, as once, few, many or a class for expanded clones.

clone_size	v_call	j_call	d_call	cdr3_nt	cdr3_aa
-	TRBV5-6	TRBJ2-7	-	TGTGCCAGCAGCCCAGTACAGGGTGTCTACGAGCAGTACTTC	CASSPVQGVYEQYF
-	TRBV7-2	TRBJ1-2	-	TGTGCCAGCAGCTTAGTCGGAGGGCCTAACTCTCGGTATGGCTACACCTTC	CASSLVGGPNSRYGYTF
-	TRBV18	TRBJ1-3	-	TGTGCCAGCTCCCTTGGACAGACCTCTGGAAACACCATATATTTT	CASSLGQTSGNTIYF
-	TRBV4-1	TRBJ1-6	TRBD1	TGCGCCAGCAGCCAGGCCACGACAGGGTTCAGCTCACCCCTCCACTTT	CASSQATTGFSSPLHF
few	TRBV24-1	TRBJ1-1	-	TGTGCCACCAGTGATGCAAGGACTGGGGACACTGAAGCTTTCTTT	CATSDARTGDTEAFF
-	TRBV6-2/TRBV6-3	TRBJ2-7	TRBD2	TGTGCCAGCAGTTACCCTTATCTAGCGGGAGAGGGGAACGAGCAGTACTTC	CASSYPYLAGEGNEQYF
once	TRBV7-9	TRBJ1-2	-	TGTGCCAGCAGCCCTGAGTCTGGCTACACCTTC	CASSPESGYTF
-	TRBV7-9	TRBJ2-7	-	TGTGCCAGCTCCACTACCGGGACAAACTCCTACGAGCAGTACTTC	CASSTTGTNSYEQYF
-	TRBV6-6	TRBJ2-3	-	TGTGCCAGCAGTTACTCGAAACTTCGCACAGATACGCAGTATTTT	CASSYSKLRTDTQYF
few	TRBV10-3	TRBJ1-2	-	TGTGCCATCAGTGAAAAGGGGATGGACTATGGCTACACCTTC	CAISEKGMDYGYTF
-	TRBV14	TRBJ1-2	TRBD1	TGTGCCAGCAGCCCGGGACAGGCCTATGGCTACACCTTC	CASSPGQAYGYTF
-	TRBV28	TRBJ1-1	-	TGTGCCAGCAGGAAACAGGGTAGCACTGAAGCTTTCTTT	CASRKQGSTEAFF
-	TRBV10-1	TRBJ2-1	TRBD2	TGCGCCAGCAGTGGAACCGGGACTAGCGGGAGGAATGAGCAGTTCTTC	CASSGTGTSGRNEQFF
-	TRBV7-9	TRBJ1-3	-	TGTGCCAGCAGCTTAGCCCAATACAGGGTAAACTCTGGAAACACCATATATTTT	CASSLAQYRVNSGNTIYF
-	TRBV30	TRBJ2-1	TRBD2	TGTGCCGTGACCTCATTAGCGGGCCGAGTCAATGAGCAGTTCTTC	CAVTSLAGRVNEQFF
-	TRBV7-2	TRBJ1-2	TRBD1	TGTGCCAGCAGCTTAAGTAGGGGGCTGGATGGCTACACCTTC	CASSLSRGLDGYTF
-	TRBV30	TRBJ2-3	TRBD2	TGTGCCTGTACGGGGGGGCAACGCGCTCCCCTTAGCACAGATACGCAGTATTTT	CACTGGQRAPLSTDTQYF
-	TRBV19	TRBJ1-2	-	TGTGCCAGTAACCCAGGACAGAACTATGGCTACACCTTC	CASNPGQNYGYTF
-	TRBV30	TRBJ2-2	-	TGTGCCTGGAGTGAGGACAGTTACACCGGGGAGCTGTTTTTT	CAWSEDSYTGELFF
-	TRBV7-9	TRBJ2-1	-	TGTGCCAGCAGCTTAGGTGGGGGCACCTACAATGAGCAGTTCTTC	CASSLGGGTYNEQFF
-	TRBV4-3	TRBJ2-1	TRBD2	TGCGCCAGCAGCCAAGATGGGGCGGGAGGGATCTCCTACAATGAGCAGTTCTTC	CASSQDGAGGISYNEQFF
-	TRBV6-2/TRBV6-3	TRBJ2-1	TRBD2	TGTGCCAGCAGTTACCCTCAGCGGGAGGGCCATGGCAATGAGCAGTTCTTC	CASSYPQREGHGNEQFF
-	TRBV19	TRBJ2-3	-	TGTGCCAGTAGTAATCTGGGCCTTCATACAGATACGCAGTATTTT	CASSNLGLHTDTQYF
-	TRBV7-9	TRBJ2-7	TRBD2	TGTGCCAGCAGCTTGGCTAGCGGGGGCAAAGAGCAGTACTTC	CASSLASGGKEQYF
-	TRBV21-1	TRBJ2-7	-	TGTGCCAGCAGCATCCCGGGACAGGCCTACGAGCAGTACTTC	CASSIPGQAYEQYF
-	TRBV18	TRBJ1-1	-	TGTGCCAGCTTGCCGGGACAGAACACTGAAGCTTTCTTT	CASLPGQNTEAFF
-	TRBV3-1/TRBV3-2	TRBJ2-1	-	TGTGCCAGCTCTCCTATGGGGGGTGTGTCCTACAATGAGCAGTTCTTC	CASSPMGGVSYNEQFF
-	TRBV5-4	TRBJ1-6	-	TGTGCCAGCAGCTTGACAGGGCTCAATTCACCCCTCCACTTT	CASSLTGLNSPLHF
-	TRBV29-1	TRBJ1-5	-	TGCAGCGTTGTTGAAGGCAGGGAGGATCAGCCCCAGCATTTT	CSVVEGREDQPQHF
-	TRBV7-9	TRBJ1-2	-	TGTGCCAGCAGCTTAGGAACAGGAGCTAACTATGGCTACACCTTC	CASSLGTGANYGYTF
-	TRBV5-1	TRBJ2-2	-	TGCGCCAGCAGCCCCCCCGGGACAGGGGAGCTGTTTTTT	CASSPPGTGELFF
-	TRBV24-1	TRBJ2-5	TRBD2	TGTGCCACCAGTTCCTTGAACGGGGGGGAGACCCAGTACTTC	CATSSLNGGETQYF
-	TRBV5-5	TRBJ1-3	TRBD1	TGTGCCAGCATCGATACAGGGGCTGGAAACACCATATATTTT	CASIDTGAGNTIYF
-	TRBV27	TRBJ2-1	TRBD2	TGTGCCAGCAGCGCCCCGGGAGGGGTAATCTTTGGCTCCTACAATGAGCAGTTCTTC	CASSAPGGVIFGSYNEQFF
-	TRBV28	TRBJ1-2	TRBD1	TGTGCCAGCAGTAAACAGGGGGCGCTTCTGAACTATGGCTACACCTTC	CASSKQGALLNYGYTF
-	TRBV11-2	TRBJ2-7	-	TGTGCCAGCAGCTTAGCTTTTTCCCCCTCCTACGAGCAGTACTTC	CASSLAFSPSYEQYF
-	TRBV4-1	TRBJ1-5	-	TGCGCCAGCAGCTCCAACAGGGTAAGTCAGCCCCAGCATTTT	CASSSNRVSQPQHF
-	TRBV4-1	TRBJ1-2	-	TGCGCCAGCAGCCAACAAGGCAGGGGATCTGTGATGGATAACTATGGCTACACCTTC	CASSQQGRGSVMDNYGYTF
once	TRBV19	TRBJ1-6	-	TGTGCCTCCCAAGCAGGGGCGTATAATTCACCCCTCCACTTT	CASQAGAYNSPLHF
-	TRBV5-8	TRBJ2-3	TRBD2	TGTGCCAGCAGCTTCGCGGGAGGGCCTACAGATACGCAGTATTTT	CASSFAGGPTDTQYF
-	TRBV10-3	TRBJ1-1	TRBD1	TGTGCCATGAGGGACAGGGAATTGGATAACACTGAAGCTTTCTTT	CAMRDRELDNTEAFF
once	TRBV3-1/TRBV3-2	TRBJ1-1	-	TGTGCCAGCAGCCAAGGCAGCGGGGGGGGGCTGGACACTGAAGCTTTCTTT	CASSQGSGGGLDTEAFF